Each of the 8 T cell receptor beta chains below was sequenced from the same sample in a study of blood T cells in healthy people across ages. Combining a sample-barcoded 5' primer with a J-beta primer mix, a second PCR ran for about 6 to 11 cycles. In TCRdb, the 5' RACE reads were re-called with MiXCR into one record per CDR3 protein. The table includes approximately 2,000,000 distinct CDR3 sequences, roughly 43% detected once. The sample consisted of blood. The receptors come from a human donor in good health.

Turning to this clonotype: Its ends do not fully match the called genes, so a read error is possible. The J gene is TRBJ1-2, the V gene TRBV29-1; 7 bases align to TRBD1. Germline CDR1 reads SQVTM; CDR2 reads ANQGSEA. CDR3 length: 14 residues. The CDR3 nucleotides are TGCAGCGTCACAAACCGGGACAGAAACTATGGCCACACCTTC. Its translation: CSVTNRDRNYGHTF.

There are a few counts of this clonotype. CDR3 nucleotides: TGTGCCAGCAGCGACCGGGACAATCCCTACGAGCAGTACTTC. Translated: CASSDRDNPYEQYF. The chain couples TRBV5-5 to TRBJ2-7; tentative D call: TRBD1 (6 bases). This CDR3 comprises 14 residues. Trimming left V 4 bases short and J 2 bases short, with 13 bases between. Per the germline V gene, CDR1 is SGHKS and CDR2 is YYEKEE (reference sequence). Drawing the rest from reference TRBV5-5 and TRBJ2-7, the complete variable domain is DAGVTQSPTHLIKTRGQQVTLRCSPISGHKSVSWYQQVLGQGPQFIFQYYEKEERGRGNFPDRFSARQFPNYSSELNVNALLLGDSALYLCASSDRDNPYEQYFGPGTRLTVT.

This clonotype occurred many times. This chain uses TRBV20-1 with TRBJ2-7, with 9 bases that match TRBD2. Per the germline V gene, CDR1 is DFQATT and CDR2 is SNEGSKA (reference sequence). The CDR3 loop spans 14 amino acids. V gave up 2 bases and J gave up 7 bases; unmatched junction bases: 9. The CDR3: CSARYGGGAPEQYF. CDR3 bases: TGCAGTGCTAGATATGGCGGGGGGGCGCCAGAGCAGTACTTC.

This clonotype was picked up one time. The rearrangement uses TRBV3-1 and TRBJ2-4, with D perhaps TRBD1 (5 bases). The J call may be wrong; the DNA end is better matched by TRBJ2-7. CDR1 LGHDT and CDR2 YNNKEL come from the germline V gene (reference sequence). This CDR3 is 14 amino acids long. Written as DNA, the CDR3 is TGTGCCAGCAGCAACCAGCCCGACAGCTACGAGCAGTACTTC. Amino acids: CASSNQPDSYEQYF.

The chain couples TRBV9 to TRBJ2-2; 9 bases fit TRBD1. Trimming took 4 bases from V and 4 from J; bases not matched to a gene: 8. CDR1 is SGDLS and CDR2 is YYNGEE in the germline V gene. This CDR3 has 16 residues. The CDR3 bases are TGTGCCAGCAGCACCACAGGGGGCCCCATCACCGGGGAGCTGTTTTTT. Translated, it gives CASSTTGGPITGELFF.

This clonotype was recorded only once. The CDR3 spells CATSRLTQPEKLFF. The CDR3 nucleotides are TGTGCCACCAGCAGATTAACCCAACCCGAAAAACTGTTTTTT. The rearrangement links TRBV15 to TRBJ1-4; D not certain. The germline V gene has CDR1 LNHNV and CDR2 YYDKDF (reference sequence). This CDR3 spans 14 amino acids. Trimming stripped 2 bases from V and 8 bases from J, with 12 bases between.

This clonotype was seen a handful of times. Possible read error: a much larger clone is one base away. The V gene is TRBV9, the J gene TRBJ2-1; 7 nucleotides agree with TRBD1. Looked up from germline, CDR1 is SGDLS and CDR2 is YYNGEE. This CDR3 spans 15 amino acids. In DNA, the CDR3 is TGTGCCTGCAGCCGACAGGGTCTCGGGAACAATGAGCAGTTCTTC. Protein: CACSRQGLGNNEQFF. The full variable domain, with the rest looked up from reference TRBV9 and TRBJ2-1, is DSGVTQTPKHLITATGQRVTLRCSPRSGDLSVYWYQQSLDQGLQFLIQYYNGEERAKGNILERFSAQQFPDLHSELNLSSLELGDSALYFCACSRQGLGNNEQFFGPGTRLTVL.

This clonotype was found a few times. The CDR3 bases are TGTGCCAGCAGCTCATCTTCGGGGACGCCGAGTGGCTACACCTTC. Its protein is CASSSSSGTPSGYTF. The chain has TRBV5-5 and TRBJ1-2; D is possibly TRBD1 (5 bases). The V and J ends lost 3 bases and 7 bases respectively, with 19 bases between them. Germline CDR1 is SGHKS and CDR2 is YYEKEE (reference sequence). This CDR3 comprises 15 residues.